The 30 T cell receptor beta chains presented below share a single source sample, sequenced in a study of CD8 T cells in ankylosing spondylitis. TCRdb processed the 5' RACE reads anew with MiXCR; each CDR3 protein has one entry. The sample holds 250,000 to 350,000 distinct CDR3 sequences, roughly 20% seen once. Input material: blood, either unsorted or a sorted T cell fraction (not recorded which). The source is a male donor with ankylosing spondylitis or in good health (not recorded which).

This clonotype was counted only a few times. Here the CDR3 DNA reads TGCGCCAGCAGCCCACAGGGGGTTGGTGAGCAGTTCTTC. This codes for CASSPQGVGEQFF. The genes are TRBV5-1 and TRBJ2-1; 8 nucleotides match TRBD1. This CDR3 is 13 amino acids long. Germline V gene data show CDR1 as SGHRS and CDR2 as YFSETQ. V lost 4 bases and J lost 9; bases outside the gene matches: 6.

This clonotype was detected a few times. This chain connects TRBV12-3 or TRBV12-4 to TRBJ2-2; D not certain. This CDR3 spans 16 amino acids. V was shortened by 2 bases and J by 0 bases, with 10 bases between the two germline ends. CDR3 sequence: CASSLISPANTGELFF. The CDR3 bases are TGTGCCAGCAGTTTAATCTCCCCTGCGAACACCGGGGAGCTGTTTTTT.

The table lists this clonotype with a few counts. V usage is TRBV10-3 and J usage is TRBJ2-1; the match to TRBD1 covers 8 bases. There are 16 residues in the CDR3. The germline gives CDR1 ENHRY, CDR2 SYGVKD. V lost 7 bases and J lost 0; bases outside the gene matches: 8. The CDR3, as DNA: TGTGCCATCACCGGACAGGGCCCTAGCTCCTACAATGAGCAGTTCTTC. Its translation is CAITGQGPSSYNEQFF.

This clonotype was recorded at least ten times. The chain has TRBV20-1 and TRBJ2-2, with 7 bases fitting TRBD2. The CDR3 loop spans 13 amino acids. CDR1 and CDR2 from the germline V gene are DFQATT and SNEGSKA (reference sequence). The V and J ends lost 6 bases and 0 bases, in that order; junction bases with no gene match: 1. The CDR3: CSAGGANTGELFF. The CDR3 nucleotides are TGCAGTGCGGGAGGGGCGAACACCGGGGAGCTGTTTTTT.

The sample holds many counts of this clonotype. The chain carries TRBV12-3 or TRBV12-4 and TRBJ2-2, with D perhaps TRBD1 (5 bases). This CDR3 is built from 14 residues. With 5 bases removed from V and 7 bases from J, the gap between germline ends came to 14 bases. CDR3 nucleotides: TGTGCCAGCAGTCATGACAGTTCCGTCGGGGAGCTGTTTTTT. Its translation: CASSHDSSVGELFF.

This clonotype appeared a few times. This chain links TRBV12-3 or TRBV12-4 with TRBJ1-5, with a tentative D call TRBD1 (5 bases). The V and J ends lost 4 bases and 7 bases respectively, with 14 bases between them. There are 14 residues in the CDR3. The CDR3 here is CASSSSRTSQPQHF. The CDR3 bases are TGTGCCAGCAGTTCCTCAAGGACAAGCCAGCCCCAGCATTTT.

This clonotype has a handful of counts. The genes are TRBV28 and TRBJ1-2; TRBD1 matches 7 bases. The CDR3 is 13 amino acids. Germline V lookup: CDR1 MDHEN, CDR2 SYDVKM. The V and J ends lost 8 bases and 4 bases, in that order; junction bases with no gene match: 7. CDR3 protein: CASGDSWTYGYTF. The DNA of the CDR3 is TGTGCCAGCGGGGACAGTTGGACCTATGGCTACACCTTC.

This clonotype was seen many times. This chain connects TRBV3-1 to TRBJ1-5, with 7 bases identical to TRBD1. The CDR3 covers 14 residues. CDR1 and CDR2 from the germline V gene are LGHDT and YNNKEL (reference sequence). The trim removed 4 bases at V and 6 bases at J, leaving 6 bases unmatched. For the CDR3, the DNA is TGTGCCAGCAGCCTTGGACAGGCGGGTCAGCCCCAGCATTTT. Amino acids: CASSLGQAGQPQHF.

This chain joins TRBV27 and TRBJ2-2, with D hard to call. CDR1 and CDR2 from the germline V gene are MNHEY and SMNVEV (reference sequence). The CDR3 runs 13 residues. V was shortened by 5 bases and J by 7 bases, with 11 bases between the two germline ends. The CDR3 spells CASSPEWGGELFF. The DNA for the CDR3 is TGTGCCAGCAGTCCGGAATGGGGCGGGGAGCTGTTTTTT.

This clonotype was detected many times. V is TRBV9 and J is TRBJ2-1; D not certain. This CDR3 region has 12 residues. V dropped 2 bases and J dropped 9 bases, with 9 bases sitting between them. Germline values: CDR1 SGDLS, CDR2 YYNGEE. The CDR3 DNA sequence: TGTGCCAGCAGCGTCAGTCCTCGTGAGCAGTTCTTC. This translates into CASSVSPREQFF.

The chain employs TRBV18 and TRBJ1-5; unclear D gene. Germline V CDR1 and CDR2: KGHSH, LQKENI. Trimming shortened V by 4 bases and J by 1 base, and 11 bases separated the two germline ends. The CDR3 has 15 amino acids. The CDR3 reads CASSLYGGSNQPQHF. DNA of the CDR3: TGTGCCAGCTCACTCTACGGTGGAAGCAATCAGCCCCAGCATTTT.

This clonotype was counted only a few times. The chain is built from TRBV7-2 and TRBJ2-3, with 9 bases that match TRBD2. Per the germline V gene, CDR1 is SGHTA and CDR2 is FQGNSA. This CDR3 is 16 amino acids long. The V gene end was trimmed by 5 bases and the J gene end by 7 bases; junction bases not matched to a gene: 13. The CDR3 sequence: CASSPDSAGGPYTQYF. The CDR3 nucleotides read TGTGCCAGCAGCCCGGACTCAGCGGGGGGCCCATATACGCAGTATTTT.

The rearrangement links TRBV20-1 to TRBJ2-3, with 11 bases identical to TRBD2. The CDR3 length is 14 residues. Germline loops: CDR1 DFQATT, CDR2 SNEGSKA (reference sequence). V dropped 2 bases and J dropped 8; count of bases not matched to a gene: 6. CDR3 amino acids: CSARTLAGDGTQYF. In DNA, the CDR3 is TGCAGTGCTAGAACACTAGCGGGAGACGGTACGCAGTATTTT.

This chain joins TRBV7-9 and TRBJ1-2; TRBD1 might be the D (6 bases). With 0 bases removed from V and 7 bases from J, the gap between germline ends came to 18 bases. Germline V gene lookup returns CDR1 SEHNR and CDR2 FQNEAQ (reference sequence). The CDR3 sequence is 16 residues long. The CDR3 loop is CASSLARIQGGSGYTF. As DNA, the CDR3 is TGTGCCAGCAGCTTAGCCCGTATACAGGGAGGGAGTGGCTACACCTTC.

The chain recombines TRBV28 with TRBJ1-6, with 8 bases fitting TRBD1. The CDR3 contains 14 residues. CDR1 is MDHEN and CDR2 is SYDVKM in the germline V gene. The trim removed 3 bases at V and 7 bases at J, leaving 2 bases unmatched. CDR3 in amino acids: CASSLDRVNSPLHF. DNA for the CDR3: TGTGCCAGCAGTTTGGACAGGGTGAATTCACCCCTCCACTTT.

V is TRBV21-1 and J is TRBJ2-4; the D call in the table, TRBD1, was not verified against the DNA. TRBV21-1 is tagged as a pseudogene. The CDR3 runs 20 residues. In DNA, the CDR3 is TGTGCCAGCAGCAAAGAGGGAGTCCTACCGGGACAGGAAGCCAAAAACATTCAGTACTTC. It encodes CASSKEGVLPGQEAKNIQYF.

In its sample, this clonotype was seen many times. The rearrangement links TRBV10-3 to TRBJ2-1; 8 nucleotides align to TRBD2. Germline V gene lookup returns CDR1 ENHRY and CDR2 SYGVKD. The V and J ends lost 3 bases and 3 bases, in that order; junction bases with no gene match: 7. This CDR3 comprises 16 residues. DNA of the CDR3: TGTGCCATCAGTGATTCCCAACTAGCGGACTACAATGAGCAGTTCTTC. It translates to CAISDSQLADYNEQFF.

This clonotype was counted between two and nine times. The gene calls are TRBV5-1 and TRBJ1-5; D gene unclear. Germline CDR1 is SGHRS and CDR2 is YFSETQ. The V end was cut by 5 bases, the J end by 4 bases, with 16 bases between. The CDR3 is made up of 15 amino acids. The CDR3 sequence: CASRRGADGNQPQHF. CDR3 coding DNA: TGCGCCAGCAGGCGAGGAGCGGACGGGAATCAGCCCCAGCATTTT.

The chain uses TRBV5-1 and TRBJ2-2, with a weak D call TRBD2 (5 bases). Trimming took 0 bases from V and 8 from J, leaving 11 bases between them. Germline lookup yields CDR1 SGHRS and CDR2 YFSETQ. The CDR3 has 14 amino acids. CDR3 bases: TGCGCCAGCAGCTTGGAACTAGGTGGTGGGGAGCTGTTTTTT. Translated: CASSLELGGGELFF.

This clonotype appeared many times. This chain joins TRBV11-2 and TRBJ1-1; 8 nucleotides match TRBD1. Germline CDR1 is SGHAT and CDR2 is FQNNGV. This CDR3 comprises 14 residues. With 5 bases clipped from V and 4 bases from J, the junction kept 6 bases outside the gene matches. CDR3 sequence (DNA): TGTGCCAGCAGCCTTAAAGACAGGGGCACTGAAGCTTTCTTT. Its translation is CASSLKDRGTEAFF.

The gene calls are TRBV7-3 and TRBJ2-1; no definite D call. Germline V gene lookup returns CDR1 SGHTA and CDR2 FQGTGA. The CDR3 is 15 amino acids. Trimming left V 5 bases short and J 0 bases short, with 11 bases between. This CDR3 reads CASSPTRSSYNEQFF. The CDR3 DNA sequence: TGTGCCAGCAGCCCCACTCGAAGCTCCTACAATGAGCAGTTCTTC. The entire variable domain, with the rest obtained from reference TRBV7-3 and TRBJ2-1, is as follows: GAGVSQTPSNKVTEKGKYVELRCDPISGHTALYWYRQSLGQGPEFLIYFQGTGAADDSGLPNDRFFAVRPEGSVSTLKIQRTERGDSAVYLCASSPTRSSYNEQFFGPGTRLTVL.

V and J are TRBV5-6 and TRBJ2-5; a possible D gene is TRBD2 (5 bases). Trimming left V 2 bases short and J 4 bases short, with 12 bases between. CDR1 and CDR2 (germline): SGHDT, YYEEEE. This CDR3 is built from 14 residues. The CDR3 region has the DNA TGTGCCAGCAGCTTTGGAGGCAGTCCAGAGACCCAGTACTTC. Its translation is CASSFGGSPETQYF.

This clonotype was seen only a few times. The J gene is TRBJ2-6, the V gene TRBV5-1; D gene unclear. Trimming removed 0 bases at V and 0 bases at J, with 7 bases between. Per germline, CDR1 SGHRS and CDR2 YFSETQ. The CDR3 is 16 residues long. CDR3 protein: CASSLDGISGANVLTF. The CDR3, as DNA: TGCGCCAGCAGCTTGGACGGAATCTCTGGGGCCAACGTCCTGACTTTC.

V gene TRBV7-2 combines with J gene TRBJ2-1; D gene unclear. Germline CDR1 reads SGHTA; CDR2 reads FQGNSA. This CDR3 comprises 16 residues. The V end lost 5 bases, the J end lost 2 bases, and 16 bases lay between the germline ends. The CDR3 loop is CASSTRGRTAYNEQFF. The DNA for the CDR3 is TGTGCCAGCAGCACCAGAGGCCGGACGGCCTACAATGAGCAGTTCTTC.

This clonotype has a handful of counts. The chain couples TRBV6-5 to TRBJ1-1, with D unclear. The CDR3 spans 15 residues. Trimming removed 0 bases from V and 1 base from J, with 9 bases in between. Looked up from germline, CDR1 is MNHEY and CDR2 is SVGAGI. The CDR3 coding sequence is TGTGCCAGCAGTTACTCGCCGGTAACGAACACTGAAGCTTTCTTT. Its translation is CASSYSPVTNTEAFF.

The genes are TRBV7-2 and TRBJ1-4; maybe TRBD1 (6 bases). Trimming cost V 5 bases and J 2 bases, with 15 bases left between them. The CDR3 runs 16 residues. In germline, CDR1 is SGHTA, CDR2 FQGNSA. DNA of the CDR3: TGTGCCAGCAGCGTCCAGGGGTTTGCTACTAATGAAAAACTGTTTTTT. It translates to CASSVQGFATNEKLFF.

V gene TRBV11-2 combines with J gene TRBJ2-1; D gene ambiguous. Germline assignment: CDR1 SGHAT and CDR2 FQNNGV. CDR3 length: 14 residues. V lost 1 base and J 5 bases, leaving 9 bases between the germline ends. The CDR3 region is CASSLGAGNNEQFF. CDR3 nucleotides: TGTGCCAGCAGCTTAGGGGCTGGGAACAATGAGCAGTTCTTC.

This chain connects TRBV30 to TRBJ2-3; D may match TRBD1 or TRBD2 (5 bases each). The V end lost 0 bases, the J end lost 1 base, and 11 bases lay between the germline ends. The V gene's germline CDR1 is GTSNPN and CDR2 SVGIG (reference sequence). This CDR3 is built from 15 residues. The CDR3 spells CAWSVRGIRTDTQYF. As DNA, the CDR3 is TGTGCCTGGAGTGTACGGGGCATTCGCACAGATACGCAGTATTTT.

The CDR3: CASSSDPRSTDTQYF. The CDR3 DNA reads as TGTGCCAGCAGCTCGGACCCTCGAAGCACAGATACGCAGTATTTT. The chain carries TRBV7-2 and TRBJ2-3; no clear D. Germline assignment: CDR1 SGHTA and CDR2 FQGNSA. The CDR3 spans 15 residues. Trimming shortened V by 4 bases and J by 0 bases, and 11 bases separated the two germline ends. Looking up the rest from reference TRBV7-2 and TRBJ2-3 gives the full variable domain: GAGVSQSPSNKVTEKGKDVELRCDPISGHTALYWYRQSLGQGLEFLIYFQGNSAPDKSGLPSDRFSAERTGGSVSTLTIQRTQQEDSAVYLCASSSDPRSTDTQYFGPGTRLTVL.

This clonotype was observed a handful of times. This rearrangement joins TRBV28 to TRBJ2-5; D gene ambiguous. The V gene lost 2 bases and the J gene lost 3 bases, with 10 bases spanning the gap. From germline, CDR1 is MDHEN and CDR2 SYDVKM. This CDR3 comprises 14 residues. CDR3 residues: CASSLLGFEETQYF. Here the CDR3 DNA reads TGTGCCAGCAGTTTACTGGGGTTTGAAGAGACCCAGTACTTC.